This T cell receptor (beta chain) is from a study of shared clonotypes between healthy human individuals. TCRdb's table, derived via immunoSEQ multiplex PCR, lists solely in-frame clones and lacks some. The table lists 2.3 million or so clones, just over 90% of them singletons. Study outcomes and limitations: Estimated clonotype richness was generally higher in naive than memory subsets.

The ends were cut back, 5 bases at V and 6 bases at J, with 8 bases in the middle. Germline loops: CDR1 SGHTA, CDR2 FQGNSA. The CDR3 runs to 12 residues. This clone was observed once. The antigen is undetermined. The sequence was obtained from a man aged 18 to 30 in good health. Some clones in this sample may be carry-over from other donors' samples. The sequencing sample was made of naive CD4+ T cells from PBMCs. Subset meaning: CD45RA+ positively selected. The genes are TRBV7-2 and TRBJ1-5; unclear D gene. The CDR3 here is CASSVLGQPQHF. The CDR3 region has the DNA TGTGCCAGCAGCGTACTCGGTCAGCCCCAGCATTTT.